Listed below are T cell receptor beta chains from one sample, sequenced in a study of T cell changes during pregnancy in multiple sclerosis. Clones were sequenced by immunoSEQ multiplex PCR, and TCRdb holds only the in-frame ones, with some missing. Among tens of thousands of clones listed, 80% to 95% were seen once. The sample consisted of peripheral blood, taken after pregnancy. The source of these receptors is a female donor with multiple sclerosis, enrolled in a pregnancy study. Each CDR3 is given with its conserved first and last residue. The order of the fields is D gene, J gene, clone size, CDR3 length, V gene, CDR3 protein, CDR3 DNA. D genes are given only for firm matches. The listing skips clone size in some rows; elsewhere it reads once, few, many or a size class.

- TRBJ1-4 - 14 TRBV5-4 CASSSGGTNEKLFF TGTGCCAGCAGCAGCGGTGGCACTAATGAAAAACTGTTTTTT
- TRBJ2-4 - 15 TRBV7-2 CASSLPEGSLNIQYF TGTGCCAGCAGCTTACCGGAGGGGTCGTTAAACATTCAGTACTTC
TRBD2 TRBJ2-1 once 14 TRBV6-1 CASRELGLATEQFF TGTGCCAGCAGGGAACTAGGACTAGCGACTGAGCAGTTCTTC
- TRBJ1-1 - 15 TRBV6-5 CASRAPLGRAFEAFF TGTGCCAGCAGAGCCCCGCTCGGCAGGGCCTTTGAAGCTTTCTTT
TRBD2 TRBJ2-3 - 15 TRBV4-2 CASSQASGSTDTQYF TGTGCCAGCAGCCAAGCTAGCGGTAGCACAGATACGCAGTATTTT
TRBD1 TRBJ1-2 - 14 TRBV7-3 CASSIDRENYGYTF TGTGCCAGCAGCATTGACAGGGAGAACTATGGCTACACCTTC
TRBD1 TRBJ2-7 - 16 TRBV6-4 CASSEGVGTGANEQYF TGTGCCAGCAGTGAGGGGGTTGGGACAGGGGCCAACGAGCAGTACTTC
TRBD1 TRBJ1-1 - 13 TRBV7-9 CASSQRQGTEAFF TGTGCCAGCAGCCAGCGACAGGGAACTGAAGCTTTCTTT
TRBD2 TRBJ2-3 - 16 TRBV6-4 CASSEASGGAPDTQYF TGTGCCAGCAGTGAGGCTAGCGGGGGGGCCCCAGATACGCAGTATTTT
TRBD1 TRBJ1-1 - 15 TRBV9 CASSIGTGWNTEAFF TGTGCCAGCAGCATAGGGACAGGATGGAACACTGAAGCTTTCTTT
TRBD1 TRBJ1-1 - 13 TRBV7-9 CASRPTGEKEAFF TGTGCCAGCAGACCTACAGGGGAGAAGGAAGCTTTCTTT
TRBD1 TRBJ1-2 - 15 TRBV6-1 CASSPRTGEDYGYTF TGTGCCAGCAGTCCTAGGACAGGGGAGGACTATGGCTACACCTTC
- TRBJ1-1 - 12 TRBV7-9 CASSLRFTEAFF TGTGCCAGCAGCTTAAGATTTACAGAAGCTTTCTTT
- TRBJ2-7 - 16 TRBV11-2 CASSLIVTYSFFEQYF TGTGCCAGCAGCTTAATAGTGACATATTCTTTTTTCGAGCAGTACTTC
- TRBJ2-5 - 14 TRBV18 CASSPLVGTETQYF TGTGCCAGCTCACCACTGGTCGGTACGGAGACCCAGTACTTC
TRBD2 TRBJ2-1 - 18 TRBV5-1 CASSWTSGGEFVGNEQFF TGCGCCAGCAGCTGGACTAGCGGGGGGGAGTTCGTGGGGAATGAGCAGTTCTTC